This TCR beta chain came from a study of CD8+ T cells in alopecia areata. Study context: Severity among treated patients was scored by the percentage of scalp area affected. Study-level points and caveats: Possibly as an HLA-related effect, TCR sharing across patients appeared less clear than in mice. Lesional tissue from the scalp (especially in alopecia totalis/universalis) showed higher clonality than normal scalp.

V lost 7 bases and J lost 8, with 21 bases in between. CDR3 length equals 15 residues. Germline V gene data show CDR1 as SQVTM and CDR2 as ANQGSEA. Extraction of RNA preceded its reverse transcription into cDNA, which served as the sequencing template. Assay: immunoSEQ multiplex PCR; the TCRdb copy retains only in-frame clones and omits some. The sample lists about 210,000 clones; approximately 72% were seen once. This clone has just one count. Its target is not known. As to treatment: oral pan-JAK inhibitor, 5-10 mg twice daily. The gene calls are TRBV29-1 and TRBJ1-6; D might be TRBD1 (6 bases). Sequencing used CD4+ T cells sorted from blood, obtained at approximately week 45, from a patient treated with tofacitinib. This TCR was recovered from a human donor with alopecia areata. CDR3 protein: CSAVSLGQRDSPLHF. CDR3 DNA sequence: TGCAGCGCCGTATCTCTGGGACAAAGGGATTCACCCCTCCACTTT.